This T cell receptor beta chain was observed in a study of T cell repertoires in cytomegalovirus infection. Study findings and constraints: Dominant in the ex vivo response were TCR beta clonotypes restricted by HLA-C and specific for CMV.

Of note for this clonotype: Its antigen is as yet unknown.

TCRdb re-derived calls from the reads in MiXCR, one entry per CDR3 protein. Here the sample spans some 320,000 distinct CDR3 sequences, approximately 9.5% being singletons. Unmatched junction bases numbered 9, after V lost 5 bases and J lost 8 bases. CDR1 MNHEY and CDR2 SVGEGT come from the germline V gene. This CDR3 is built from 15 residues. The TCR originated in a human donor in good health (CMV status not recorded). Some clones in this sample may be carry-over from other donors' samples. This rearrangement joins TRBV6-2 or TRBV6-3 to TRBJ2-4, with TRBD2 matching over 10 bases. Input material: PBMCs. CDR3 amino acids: CASSLSGRLGDIQYF. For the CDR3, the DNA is TGTGCCAGCAGTCTTAGCGGGAGGTTGGGAGACATTCAGTACTTC.